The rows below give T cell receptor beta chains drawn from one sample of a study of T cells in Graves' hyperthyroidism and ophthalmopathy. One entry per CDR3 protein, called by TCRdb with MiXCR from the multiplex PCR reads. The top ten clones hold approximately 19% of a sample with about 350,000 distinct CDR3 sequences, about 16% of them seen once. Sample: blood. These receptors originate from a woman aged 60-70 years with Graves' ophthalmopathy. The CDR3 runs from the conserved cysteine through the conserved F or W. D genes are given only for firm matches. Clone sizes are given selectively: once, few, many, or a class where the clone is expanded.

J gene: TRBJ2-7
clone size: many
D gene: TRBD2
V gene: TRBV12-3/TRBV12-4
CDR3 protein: CASNPTGGYEQYF
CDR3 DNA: TGTGCCAGCAACCCGACGGGAGGCTACGAGCAGTACTTC

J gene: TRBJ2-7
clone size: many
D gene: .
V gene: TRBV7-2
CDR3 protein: CASSLGAGPNEQYF
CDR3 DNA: TGTGCCAGCAGCTTAGGGGCAGGACCTAACGAGCAGTACTTC

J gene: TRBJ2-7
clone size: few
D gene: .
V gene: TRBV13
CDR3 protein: CASSQGPTGAYEQYF
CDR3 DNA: TGTGCCAGCAGCCAGGGACCGACAGGCGCTTACGAGCAGTACTTC

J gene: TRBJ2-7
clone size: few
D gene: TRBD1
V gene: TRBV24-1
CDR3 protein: CATSAVVVQGAHEQYF
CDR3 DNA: TGTGCCACCAGTGCAGTGGTGGTCCAGGGGGCCCACGAGCAGTACTTC

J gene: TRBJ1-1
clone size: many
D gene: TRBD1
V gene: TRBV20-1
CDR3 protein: CSASRAGGLNTEAFF
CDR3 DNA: TGCAGTGCCAGTCGGGCAGGGGGCTTGAACACTGAAGCTTTCTTT

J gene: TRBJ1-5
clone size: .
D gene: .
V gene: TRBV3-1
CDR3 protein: CASSQVEGPQHF
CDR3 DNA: TGTGCCAGCAGCCAAGTAGAGGGGCCCCAGCATTTT

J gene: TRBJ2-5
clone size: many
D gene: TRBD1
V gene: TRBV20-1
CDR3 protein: CSARVYQGAVTQYF
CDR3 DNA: TGCAGTGCTAGAGTATACCAGGGGGCAGTGACCCAGTACTTC

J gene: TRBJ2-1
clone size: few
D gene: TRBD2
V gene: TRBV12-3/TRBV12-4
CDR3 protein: CASRLADFQFF
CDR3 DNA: TGTGCCAGCCGACTAGCGGACTTTCAGTTCTTC

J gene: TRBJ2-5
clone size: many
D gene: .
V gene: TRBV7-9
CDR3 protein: CASSLLSGGETQYF
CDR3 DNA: TGTGCCAGCAGCTTACTTTCGGGTGGCGAGACCCAGTACTTC

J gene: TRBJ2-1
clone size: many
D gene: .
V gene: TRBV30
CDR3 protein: CAWTPRPGGEQFF
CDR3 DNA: TGTGCCTGGACCCCAAGGCCGGGTGGGGAGCAGTTCTTC

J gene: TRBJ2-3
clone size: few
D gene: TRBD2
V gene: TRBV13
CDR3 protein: CASSSSGRRTDTQYF
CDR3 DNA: TGTGCCAGCAGTTCCAGCGGGAGGCGGACAGATACGCAGTATTTT

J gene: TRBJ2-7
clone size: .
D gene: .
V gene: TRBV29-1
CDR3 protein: CSGLGGGDSYEQYF
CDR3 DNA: TGCAGCGGACTGGGCGGCGGGGATTCCTACGAGCAGTACTTC

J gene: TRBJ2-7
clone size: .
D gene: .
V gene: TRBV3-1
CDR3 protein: CASSQASPTYEQHF
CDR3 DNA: TGTGCCAGCAGCCAAGCCAGTCCTACCTACGAGCAGCACTTC

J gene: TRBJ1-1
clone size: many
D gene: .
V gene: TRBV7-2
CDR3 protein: CASSLAQSQGVFFF
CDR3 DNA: TGTGCCAGCAGCTTAGCGCAGTCGCAGGGTGTGTTTTTCTTT

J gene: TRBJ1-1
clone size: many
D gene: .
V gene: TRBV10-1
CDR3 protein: CASSENAYTEAFF
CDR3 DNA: TGCGCCAGCAGTGAAAATGCCTACACTGAAGCTTTCTTT

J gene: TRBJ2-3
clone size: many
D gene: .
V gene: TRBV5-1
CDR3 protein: CASSRILPDTQYF
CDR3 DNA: TGCGCCAGCAGCAGGATACTCCCAGATACGCAGTATTTT

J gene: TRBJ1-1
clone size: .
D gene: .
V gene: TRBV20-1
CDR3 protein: CSALGTNLMNTEAFF
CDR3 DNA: TGCAGTGCTCTTGGGACGAACTTAATGAACACTGAAGCTTTCTTT

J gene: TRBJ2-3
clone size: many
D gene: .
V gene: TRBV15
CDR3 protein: CATNNRVTDTQYF
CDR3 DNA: TGTGCCACCAATAACAGGGTCACAGATACGCAGTATTTT

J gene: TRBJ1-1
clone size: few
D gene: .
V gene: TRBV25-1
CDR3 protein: CASRTALNTEAFF
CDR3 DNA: TGTGCCAGCAGGACAGCCCTGAACACTGAAGCTTTCTTT

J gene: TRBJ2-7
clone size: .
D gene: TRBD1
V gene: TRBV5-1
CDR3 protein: CASFDREAYEQYF
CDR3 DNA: TGCGCCAGCTTCGACAGGGAAGCCTACGAGCAGTACTTC

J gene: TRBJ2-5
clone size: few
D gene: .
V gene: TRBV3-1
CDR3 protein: CASSSMGEETQYF
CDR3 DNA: TGTGCCAGCAGCTCGATGGGGGAGGAGACCCAGTACTTC

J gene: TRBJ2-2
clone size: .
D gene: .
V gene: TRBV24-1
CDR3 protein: CATGEGNTGELFF
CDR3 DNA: TGTGCCACCGGCGAGGGGAACACCGGGGAGCTGTTTTTT

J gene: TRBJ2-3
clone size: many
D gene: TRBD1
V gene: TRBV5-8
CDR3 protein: CASSKGTGRTDTQYF
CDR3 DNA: TGTGCCAGCAGCAAAGGGACAGGCCGCACAGATACGCAGTATTTT

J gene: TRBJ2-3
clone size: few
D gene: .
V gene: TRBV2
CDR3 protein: CASIPDFTDTQYF
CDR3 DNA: TGTGCCAGCATCCCGGACTTCACAGATACGCAGTATTTT

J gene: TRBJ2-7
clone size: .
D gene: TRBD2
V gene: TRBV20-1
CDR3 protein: CSARDRAGGPLDEQYF
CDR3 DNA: TGCAGTGCTAGAGATAGGGCGGGAGGGCCGCTAGACGAGCAGTACTTC

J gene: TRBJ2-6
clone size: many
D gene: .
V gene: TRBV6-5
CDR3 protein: CASSYSGGTGANVLTF
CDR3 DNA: TGTGCCAGCAGTTACTCGGGAGGAACCGGGGCCAACGTCCTGACTTTC

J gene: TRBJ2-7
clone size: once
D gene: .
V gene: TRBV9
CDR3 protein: CASSVGGRPYEQYF
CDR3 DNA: TGTGCCAGCAGCGTAGGTGGCAGGCCCTACGAGCAGTACTTC

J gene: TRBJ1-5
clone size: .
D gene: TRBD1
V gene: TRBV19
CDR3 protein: CASSFMTGANSNQPQHF
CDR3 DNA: TGTGCCAGTAGCTTCATGACAGGGGCCAATAGCAATCAGCCCCAGCATTTT

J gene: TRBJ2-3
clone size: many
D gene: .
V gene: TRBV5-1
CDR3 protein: CASSNTGKSTDTQYF
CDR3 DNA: TGCGCCAGCAGCAACACAGGGAAAAGCACAGATACGCAGTATTTT

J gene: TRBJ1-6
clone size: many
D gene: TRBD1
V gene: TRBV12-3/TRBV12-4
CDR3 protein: CASSFGQGASSSPLHF
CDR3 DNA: TGTGCCAGCAGTTTTGGTCAGGGGGCGTCCAGCTCACCCCTCCACTTT

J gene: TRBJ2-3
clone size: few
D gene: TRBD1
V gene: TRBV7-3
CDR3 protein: CASSPHRGADTQYF
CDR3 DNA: TGTGCCAGCAGCCCGCACAGGGGCGCGGATACGCAGTATTTT

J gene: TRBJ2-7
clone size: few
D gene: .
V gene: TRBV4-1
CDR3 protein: CASSQVGGGEQYF
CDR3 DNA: TGCGCCAGCAGCCAAGTTGGGGGCGGCGAGCAGTACTTC

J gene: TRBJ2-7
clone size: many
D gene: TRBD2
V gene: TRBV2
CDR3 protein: CASRPGLAAYEQYF
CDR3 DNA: TGTGCCAGCAGGCCGGGACTAGCGGCCTACGAGCAGTACTTC

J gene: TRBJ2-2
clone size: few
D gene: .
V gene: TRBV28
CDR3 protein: CASSFLGPGELFF
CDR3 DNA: TGTGCCAGCAGTTTCTTGGGCCCCGGGGAGCTGTTTTTT

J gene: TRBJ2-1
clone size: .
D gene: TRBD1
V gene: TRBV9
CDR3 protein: CASSNRGRDEQFF
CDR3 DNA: TGTGCCAGCAGCAACAGGGGGCGGGATGAGCAGTTCTTC

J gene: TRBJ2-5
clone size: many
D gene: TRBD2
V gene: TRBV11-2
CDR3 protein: CASSPGGTSFETQYF
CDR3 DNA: TGTGCCAGCAGCCCGGGAGGGACTAGTTTCGAGACCCAGTACTTC

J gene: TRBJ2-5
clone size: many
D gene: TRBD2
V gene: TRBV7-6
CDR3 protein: CASSTGLAGVETQYF
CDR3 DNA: TGTGCCAGCAGCACGGGACTAGCGGGAGTAGAGACCCAGTACTTC

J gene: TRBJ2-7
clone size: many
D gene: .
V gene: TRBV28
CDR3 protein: CASTTWGGGVPSYEQYF
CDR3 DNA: TGTGCCAGCACGACATGGGGAGGGGGCGTACCCTCCTACGAGCAGTACTTC

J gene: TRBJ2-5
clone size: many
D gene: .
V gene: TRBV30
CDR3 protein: CAWTEEETQYF
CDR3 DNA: TGTGCCTGGACTGAAGAAGAGACCCAGTACTTC

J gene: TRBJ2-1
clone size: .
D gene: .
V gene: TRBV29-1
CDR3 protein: CSAQSQMTRSYNEQFF
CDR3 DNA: TGCAGCGCTCAGTCCCAAATGACTAGATCCTACAATGAGCAGTTCTTC

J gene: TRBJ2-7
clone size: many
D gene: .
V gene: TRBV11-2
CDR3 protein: CASTGRTYEQYF
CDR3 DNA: TGTGCCAGCACGGGCAGGACCTACGAGCAGTACTTC

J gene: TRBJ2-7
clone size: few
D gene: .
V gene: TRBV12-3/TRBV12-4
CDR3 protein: CASSPQGGGDEQYF
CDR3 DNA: TGTGCCAGCAGTCCCCAGGGAGGGGGGGACGAGCAGTACTTC

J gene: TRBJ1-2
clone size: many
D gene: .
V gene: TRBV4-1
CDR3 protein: CASSQDGTSDYGYTF
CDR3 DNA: TGCGCCAGCAGCCAAGATGGAACTTCCGACTATGGCTACACCTTC

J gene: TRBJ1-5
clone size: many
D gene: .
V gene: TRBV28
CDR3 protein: CASSPPGGTRINQPQHF
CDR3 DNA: TGTGCCAGCAGTCCCCCGGGGGGGACCAGGATCAATCAGCCCCAGCATTTT

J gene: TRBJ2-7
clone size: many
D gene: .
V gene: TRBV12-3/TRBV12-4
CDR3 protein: CASRPQGSYEQYF
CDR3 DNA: TGTGCCAGCAGGCCTCAGGGCTCCTACGAGCAGTACTTC

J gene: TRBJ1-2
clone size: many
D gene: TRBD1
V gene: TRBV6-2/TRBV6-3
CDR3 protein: CASSRLDRGSDGYTF
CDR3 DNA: TGTGCCAGCAGCCGACTGGACAGGGGAAGCGATGGCTACACCTTC

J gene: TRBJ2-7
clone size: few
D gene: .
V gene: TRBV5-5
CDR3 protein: CASSSPPGRQSHEQYF
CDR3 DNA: TGTGCCAGCAGCTCCCCGCCCGGACGGCAGAGCCACGAGCAGTACTTC

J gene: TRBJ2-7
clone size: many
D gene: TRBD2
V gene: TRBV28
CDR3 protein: CASSRVPATSGRQYEQYF
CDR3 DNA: TGTGCCAGCAGTAGGGTCCCCGCGACTAGCGGGAGACAGTACGAGCAGTACTTC

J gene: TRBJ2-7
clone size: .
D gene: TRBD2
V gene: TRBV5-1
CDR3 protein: CASSLTLAGVEQYF
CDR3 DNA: TGCGCCAGCAGCCTCACCCTAGCGGGAGTAGAGCAGTACTTC

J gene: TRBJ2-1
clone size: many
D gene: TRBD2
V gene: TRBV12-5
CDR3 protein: CASGLVIAGFNEQFF
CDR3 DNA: TGTGCTAGTGGTTTGGTAATAGCGGGATTCAATGAGCAGTTCTTC